This T cell receptor (beta chain) was found in a study of beta chain features in type 1 diabetes (dated by TCRdb to the late 2010s). For context, the study as a whole: Mean age, gender distribution, total cell number and subset yield were not different between patients and healthy donors. Across all samples, some 110,000,000 sorted cells were examined, and cell number per subset correlated strongly with RNA yield. The study compared TCRB repertoires of sorted circulating CD4+ T cell subsets between recently diagnosed type 1 diabetes patients and matched healthy donors. Regulatory and stem cell-like memory subsets were obtained from only 8 patients and roughly eight healthy donors, while naive and central memory subsets were obtained from all 30 or so donors.

On this clone: Its antigen target is currently unknown. No much larger clone exists at a distance of one base, and base qualities are not known.

All of the isolated RNA was reverse transcribed with the High Capacity cDNA Reverse Transcription Kit, so expressed TCRB transcripts were sequenced. Naive, central memory and regulatory T cell samples underwent deep immunoSEQ sequencing, averaging roughly 3.5 million total reads per sample. After sorted cells were lysed in RLT buffer, RNA was extracted with DNase-treated RNeasy Micro or Mini kits, with the choice depending on cell number. Each cell subset was processed on its own to prevent cross-contamination, while patient and healthy donor samples were processed together. The immunoSEQ multiplex PCR was used to amplify TCRB sequences from cDNA, generating 87-bp fragments that spanned the CDR3 region. The amplicons were sequenced using the Illumina HiSeq platform. The study's own analysis went as follows. PCR bias was computationally corrected using synthetic template baselines, reads within Hamming distance 2 were collapsed, and singletons that could not be merged were discarded. Reads were aligned to IMGT to assign V, D and J genes, CDR3 length, and insertions or deletions at six rearrangement sites. Within each subset, clonotype counts were normalized to sorted cell number, and only after that were true diversity and Gini coefficients computed with the tcR R package. Repertoire sharing was quantified using the overlap coefficient calculated on TCRB nucleotide sequences. As a proxy for the pre-selection repertoire, out-of-frame TCRB sequences from naive cells were analyzed. The table comes from immuneACCESS by way of TCRdb, which keeps in-frame sequences with V and J called. Part of the clones is missing from these tables; in studies checked, under half for an unresolved V gene and the rest for unknown reasons. V, J and clone size are taken as reported in that table, and D and trimming were inferred from the DNA itself. Here the sample has about 340,000 clones; roughly 14% occur a single time. Around 0.016% of the sample belongs to the ten largest clones.

CDR3 length: 15 amino acids, cysteine to phenylalanine. Just the 45-base CDR3 DNA is kept, in frame starting at base 1. Here V drops 7 bases and J drops 2 bases, and the junction holds 6 bases not matched to any gene. CDR1 SGHAT and CDR2 FQNNGV are derived from the germline V gene. Results the study describes overall, beyond this receptor: Type 1 diabetes patients showed a moderate but significant shortening of TCRB CDR3 length in all four CD4+ subsets. The naive, central memory and regulatory TCRB repertoires appeared to resemble one another more closely among patients than among healthy donors. HLA sub-analyses involved small numbers of individuals, so any influence of HLA type on TCRB rearrangement remained unresolved. Shorter templates might be favored by PCR, yet because patient and control samples were amplified and corrected together, any such skew would affect both groups equally. Fewer insertions and more nucleotide deletions at VDJ recombination sites were observed in patients with type 1 diabetes, implying thymic rearrangement abnormalities. Because cDNA was sequenced instead of genomic DNA, activated cells with high expression could be over-represented, although the groups did not differ in activation or CD3 levels.

Each donor gave one peripheral blood draw, averaging approximately 0.12 L, which was collected into heparinised tubes. A BD FACSAria II was used to sort naive, central memory, regulatory and stem cell-like memory CD4+ T cells with a panel that included CD45RO, CCR7, CD25, CD127, CD95 and CD27. Purity was above 95% for every sorted population. PBMCs were separated immediately by Lymphoprep density gradient centrifugation and were stained directly, without being cultured. So that batch effects would be minimized, each experiment stained and sorted samples in pairs, pairing one healthy donor with one patient.

The source material was naive CD4+ T cells from blood. Taken with the paper, the label for cell subset or site translates to: true naive CD4+ T cells. In this chain, TRBV11-2 is recombined with TRBJ2-5; 11 bases in between match TRBD2. The TCR comes from a young woman with type 1 diabetes. The CDR3 loop reads CASTGTSGRQETQYF. The DNA sequence is given as TGTGCCAGCACCGGAACTAGCGGGAGACAAGAGACCCAGTACTTC.